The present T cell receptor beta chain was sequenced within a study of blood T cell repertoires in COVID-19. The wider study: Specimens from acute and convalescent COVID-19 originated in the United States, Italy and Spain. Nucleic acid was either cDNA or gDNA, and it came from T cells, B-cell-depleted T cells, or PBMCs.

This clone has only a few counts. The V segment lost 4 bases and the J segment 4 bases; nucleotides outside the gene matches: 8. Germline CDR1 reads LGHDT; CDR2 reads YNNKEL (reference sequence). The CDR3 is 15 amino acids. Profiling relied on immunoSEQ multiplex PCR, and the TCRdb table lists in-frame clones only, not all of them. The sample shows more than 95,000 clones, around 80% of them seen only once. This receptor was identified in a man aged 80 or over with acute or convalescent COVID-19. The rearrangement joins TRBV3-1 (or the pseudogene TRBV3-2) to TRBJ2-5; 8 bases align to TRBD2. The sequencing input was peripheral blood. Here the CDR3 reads CASSPPGLVIETQYF. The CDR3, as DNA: TGTGCCAGCAGCCCTCCGGGACTAGTGATAGAGACCCAGTACTTC.